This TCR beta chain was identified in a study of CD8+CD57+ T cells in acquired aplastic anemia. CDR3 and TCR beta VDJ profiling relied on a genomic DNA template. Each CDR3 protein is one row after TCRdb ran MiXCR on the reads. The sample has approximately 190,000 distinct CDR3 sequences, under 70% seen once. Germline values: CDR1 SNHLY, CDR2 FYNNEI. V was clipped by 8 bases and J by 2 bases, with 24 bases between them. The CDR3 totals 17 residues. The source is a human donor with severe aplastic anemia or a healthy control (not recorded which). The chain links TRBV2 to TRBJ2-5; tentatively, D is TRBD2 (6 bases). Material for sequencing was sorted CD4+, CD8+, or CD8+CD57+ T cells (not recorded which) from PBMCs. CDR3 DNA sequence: TGTGCCAGCGGATGGGCTAGCTGGCGGGGCCGGCAAGAGACCCAGTACTTC. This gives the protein CASGWASWRGRQETQYF.